This T cell receptor beta chain appears in the sequencing data of a study of T cell responses to AZD1222 COVID-19 vaccine. Study-wide background: Pooled in the analysis were second doses at about 4 or about 12 weeks.

Germline V gene sequence: CDR1 GTSNPN, CDR2 SVGIG (reference sequence). V lost 2 bases to trimming and J lost 2 bases; unmatched junction nucleotides: 4. The length of the CDR3 is 14 residues. Repertoires were generated with immunoSEQ multiplex PCR, while TCRdb's copy carries only in-frame clones and drops some. The table shows about 120,000 clones, with 70% to 90% occurring only once. A word on this clone: Its specificity is not known.

General study points: Clonal diversity was possibly underestimated; the donors were predominantly white British and more often female. Spike as a whole was targeted by vaccine-associated CD4 TCRs, dominant at 160-218 and 743-854. Without day 14 samples, only post-peak T cell repertoires were studied.

The gene calls are TRBV30 and TRBJ1-1; 8 bases are shared with TRBD1. This clonotype was sampled from an adult in good health. The sequencing here drew on peripheral blood, taken on day 0 of AZD1222 vaccination. The CDR3 here is CAWSLGQGNTEAFF. The DNA of the CDR3 is TGTGCCTGGAGTTTAGGACAGGGTAACACTGAAGCTTTCTTT.